A selection of T cell receptor beta chains follows, all from one sample in a study of T cells after yellow fever vaccination. One entry per CDR3 protein results from TCRdb running MiXCR on the 5' RACE reads. The sample carries 250,000 to 300,000 distinct CDR3 sequences, over 4.5% recorded once. Sequencing used CD4+ T cells sorted from PBMCs, obtained on the day of the yellow fever booster vaccination. The receptors originated from a young man who received the YFV17D yellow fever vaccine. CDR3s include the opening cysteine and the closing phenylalanine or tryptophan. A D gene is named only where the DNA matches it firmly. Clone size is shown for a subset of rows, as once, few, many or a class of expanded clone.

>many|TRBJ2-1|TRBV5-1|TRBD1
TGCGCCAGCAGGAGGGACAGCTACAATGAGCAGTTCTTC
CASRRDSYNEQFF
>many|TRBJ2-2|TRBV7-8|-
TGTGCCAGCAGCCCCGAAGGACAGATGAACACCGGGGAGCTGTTTTTT
CASSPEGQMNTGELFF
>many|TRBJ2-2|TRBV9|TRBD1
TGTGCCAGCAGCTCGCCAGTGACAGGGGGTAACACCGGGGAGCTGTTTTTT
CASSSPVTGGNTGELFF
>many|TRBJ2-5|TRBV4-2|TRBD2
TGTGCCAGCAGCCAAAGCGGGGGGGCCCGCGAGACCCAGTACTTC
CASSQSGGARETQYF
>-|TRBJ2-5|TRBV5-1|TRBD1
TGCGCCAGCAGCTCCCTACCGGGACAGCAAGAGACCCAGTACTTC
CASSSLPGQQETQYF
>-|TRBJ1-3|TRBV5-1|-
TGCGCCAGCAGCTTGGGACAGGCCTCCTCTGGAAACACCATATATTTT
CASSLGQASSGNTIYF
>few|TRBJ1-5|TRBV7-2|-
TGTGCCAGCAGCGATGAATGGGGTCAGCCCCAGCATTTT
CASSDEWGQPQHF
>many|TRBJ2-4|TRBV9|TRBD2
TGTGCCAGCAGCGTCCTCCCAGGGCGACTAGCGGGGGGGCTTATCGAAAACATTCAGTACTTC
CASSVLPGRLAGGLIENIQYF
>-|TRBJ2-2|TRBV5-1|TRBD1
TGCGCCAGCAGCCCCCTGGGGACAGGGGTGTCCGGGGAGCTGTTTTTT
CASSPLGTGVSGELFF
>-|TRBJ2-3|TRBV24-1|-
TGTGCCACCAGTGACTCCCCGGGAGGACAGGGAGATACGCAGTATTTT
CATSDSPGGQGDTQYF
>many|TRBJ2-7|TRBV7-2|-
TGTGCCAGCAGCGACCGGAGGGAGCGCGAGCAGTACTTC
CASSDRREREQYF
>few|TRBJ2-5|TRBV7-2|-
TGTGCCAGCAGCCTCTTCGGGGGCCGGGGAGAGACCCAGTACTTC
CASSLFGGRGETQYF
>few|TRBJ2-5|TRBV5-1|TRBD1
TGCGCCAGCAGCTTGACCCCAGGGGGTGAGACCCAGTACTTC
CASSLTPGGETQYF
>-|TRBJ2-3|TRBV4-1|TRBD2
TGCGCCAGCAGACGAGCGGGGAGCACAGATACGCAGTATTTT
CASRRAGSTDTQYF
>few|TRBJ1-4|TRBV18|-
TGTGCCAGCTCACGGGACAATAATGAAAAACTGTTTTTT
CASSRDNNEKLFF
>many|TRBJ2-4|TRBV12-3/TRBV12-4|TRBD2
TGTGCCAGCGGCCAGGGACTAGTTTCTGGCATTCAGTACTTC
CASGQGLVSGIQYF
>many|TRBJ2-2|TRBV20-1|TRBD2
TGCAGTGCTAAGGGACTAGCGAACACCGGGGAGCTGTTTTTT
CSAKGLANTGELFF
>many|TRBJ2-2|TRBV6-5|TRBD2
TGTGCCAGCAGCTCCCGACTAGCGGGGACCACCGGGGAGCTGTTTTTT
CASSSRLAGTTGELFF
>-|TRBJ2-5|TRBV7-9|-
TGTGCCAGCAGCTTCTCCTCCTACATCGGAGAGACCCAGTACTTC
CASSFSSYIGETQYF
>few|TRBJ1-6|TRBV4-3|-
TGCGCCAGCAGCCAAGATGTACAGCCCTCCTATAATTCACCCCTCCACTTT
CASSQDVQPSYNSPLHF
>-|TRBJ1-1|TRBV18|TRBD1
TGTGCCAGCTCACTACGGGGACAGGGGGATCCGACTGAAGCTTTCTTT
CASSLRGQGDPTEAFF
>-|TRBJ1-2|TRBV12-3/TRBV12-4|-
TGTGCCAGCAGGCTGTTTCGGGAGAAGGGCTACACCTTC
CASRLFREKGYTF
>-|TRBJ1-2|TRBV4-3|-
TGCGCCAGCAGCCAAGATGTTGCAGGTCGTTATGGCTACACCTTC
CASSQDVAGRYGYTF
>many|TRBJ1-1|TRBV5-4|-
TGTGCCAGCAGCTTGGCCCAGGGCGGGGGAACTGAAGCTTTCTTT
CASSLAQGGGTEAFF
>many|TRBJ1-1|TRBV7-3|-
TGTGCCAGCAGCTCCCGAGCGATGAACACTGAAGCTTTCTTT
CASSSRAMNTEAFF
>few|TRBJ2-2|TRBV7-2|-
TGTGCCAGCAGCCCGCGCTGGCAGGGTCGCACCGGGGAGCTGTTTTTT
CASSPRWQGRTGELFF
>few|TRBJ2-3|TRBV7-3|TRBD1
TGTGCCAGCAGTTCCCAGGGGACAGGGCTCAGCACAGATACGCAGTATTTT
CASSSQGTGLSTDTQYF
>many|TRBJ2-3|TRBV7-2|-
TGTGCCAGCAGAACTGCGGCAGATACGCAGTATTTT
CASRTAADTQYF
>few|TRBJ2-5|TRBV11-2|-
TGTGCCAGCAGCCCAAGTGGGAGTAGGGCCGGGGACTTC
CASSPSGSRAGDF
>few|TRBJ2-2|TRBV3-1|TRBD2
TGTGCCAGCAGCCACTCCGGGACTAGCGGCACCGGGGAGCTGTTTTTT
CASSHSGTSGTGELFF
>few|TRBJ2-2|TRBV3-1|-
TGTGCCAGCAGCCCCCAAAGTCGAGAGCTCACCGGGGAGCTGTTTTTT
CASSPQSRELTGELFF
>-|TRBJ2-5|TRBV5-4|-
TGTGCCAGCAGCTTGGCCACTGGGACCCAGTACTTC
CASSLATGTQYF
>few|TRBJ1-2|TRBV20-1|TRBD1
TGCAGTGCTCTTAGGAGAGAACGGGACAGCGGAGGCTACACCTTC
CSALRRERDSGGYTF
>-|TRBJ1-1|TRBV5-1|-
TGCGCCAGCAGCTCGCATCAAGGCACTGAAGCTTTCTTT
CASSSHQGTEAFF
>-|TRBJ2-3|TRBV19|TRBD2
TGTGCCAGTAGTATCGGGGGGGCCGGACGCACAGATACGCAGTATTTT
CASSIGGAGRTDTQYF
>few|TRBJ1-2|TRBV7-9|-
TGTGCCAGCAGCTTATACACCCACTATGGCTACACCTTC
CASSLYTHYGYTF
>many|TRBJ2-3|TRBV2|TRBD2
TGTGCCAGCTTGGGAAGTGGGGTAGCGGGGGGACGGATGGATACGCAGTATTTT
CASLGSGVAGGRMDTQYF
>-|TRBJ2-4|TRBV12-3/TRBV12-4|-
TGTGCCAGCAGTGCGTTTTTGGAGGGTCAGTACTTC
CASSAFLEGQYF
>few|TRBJ1-1|TRBV7-2|-
TGTGCCAGCAGCTTAGTCAGGGCTAACACTGAAGCTTTCTTT
CASSLVRANTEAFF
>many|TRBJ1-3|TRBV20-1|TRBD1
TGCAGTGCTAGTGGGACAGGGCCAGGAAACACCATATATTTT
CSASGTGPGNTIYF
>many|TRBJ1-6|TRBV10-3|-
TGTGCCAACGGGGGGGGCCATAATTCACCCCTCCACTTT
CANGGGHNSPLHF
>few|TRBJ2-2|TRBV20-1|TRBD2
TGCAGTGCTAGAGTTTATGAAGCGGGGGCGAACACCGGGGAGCTGTTTTTT
CSARVYEAGANTGELFF
>few|TRBJ1-1|TRBV12-3/TRBV12-4|-
TGTGCCAGCAACCCCGGGACCGTGAACACTGAAGCTTTCTTT
CASNPGTVNTEAFF
>few|TRBJ2-7|TRBV11-2|-
TGTGCCAGCAGCCCTAACGGGCGTATCAACGAGCAGTACTTC
CASSPNGRINEQYF
>many|TRBJ1-4|TRBV7-9|TRBD1
TGTGCCAGCAGCCTACCGACAGGGGGGAATAATGAAAAACTGTTTTTT
CASSLPTGGNNEKLFF
>many|TRBJ2-1|TRBV10-1|-
TGCGCCAGCAGTGAGTCGACTTCTGAGCAGTTCTTC
CASSESTSEQFF
>many|TRBJ1-1|TRBV20-1|TRBD1
TGCAGTGCTAGAGGAACAGGGGCCAGCAGGAACACTGAAGCTTTCTTT
CSARGTGASRNTEAFF
>few|TRBJ2-1|TRBV5-1|-
TGCGCCAGCAGCGGAACAGTCTTTCAAAACAATGAGCAGTTCTTC
CASSGTVFQNNEQFF
>few|TRBJ1-2|TRBV6-2/TRBV6-3|TRBD1
TGTGCCAGCAGCGACAGGGTGGGGTCGAGAGACTATGGCTACACCTTC
CASSDRVGSRDYGYTF
>-|TRBJ2-3|TRBV5-4|-
TGTGCCAGCAGCCACGAGTATAGTATCGCAGATACGCAGTATTTT
CASSHEYSIADTQYF